This TCR beta chain was documented in a study of T-cell reconstitution after alpha-beta-depleted transplantation in children. Study-wide results and limits: Several hundred expanded graft clones reportedly gave rise to the alpha-beta T cells present about two months after transplant. High day-60 TCRbeta diversity in some patients came from surviving recipient T cells and thymic progenitors. T-cell counts and diversity at one year post-transplant came mainly from newly produced T cells.

Looked up from germline, CDR1 is MDHEN and CDR2 is SYDVKM. The germline V and J ends were trimmed by 5 bases and 10 bases, with 21 bases remaining between them. This CDR3 region has 14 residues. TCRbeta library preparation incorporated unique molecular identifiers. TCRdb ran MiXCR on the PCR reads and lists one entry per CDR3 protein. This sample has fewer than 350,000 distinct CDR3 sequences; over 9% occur once, and the top ten carry less than 9%. A word on this clonotype: Its antigen is as yet unknown.

This TCR derives from a boy under three years old with acute myeloid leukemia, due to receive a stem cell transplant. The sample here was PBMCs, taken before TCRalphabeta/CD19-depleted stem cell transplant. The V call is TRBV28, the J call TRBJ2-7, with D perhaps TRBD1 or TRBD2 (6 bases each). In nucleotides, the CDR3 is TGTGCCAGCAGTCCTGATTACAGGGAGGAGGGTCAGTACTTC. Residues: CASSPDYREEGQYF.